Following are 10 T cell receptor beta chains from one sample sequenced in a study of CD8+ T cells in alopecia areata. Treatment meaning: oral pan-JAK inhibitor, 5-10 mg twice daily. Extracted RNA was reverse transcribed, and the resulting cDNA served as sequencing template. The assay was immunoSEQ multiplex PCR, and TCRdb's table has in-frame clones only and misses some. The table has under 150,000 clones, around 53% seen once. The sample was CD4+ T cells sorted from blood, taken at week 4, from a patient treated with tofacitinib. The source of these receptors is a human donor with alopecia areata.

This chain uses TRBV29-1 with TRBJ1-3; D perhaps matches TRBD1 (5 bases). The CDR3 sequence is 14 residues long. V lost 7 bases, J lost 2 bases, and 15 bases lay in between. CDR1 SQVTM and CDR2 ANQGSEA come from the germline V gene. The CDR3 here is CSAGGEATGNTIYF. The CDR3 DNA reads TGCAGCGCCGGGGGGGAGGCGACTGGAAACACCATATATTTT.

The gene calls are TRBV29-1 and TRBJ1-1; 8 bases agree with TRBD1. This CDR3 comprises 13 residues. The ends lost 8 bases at V and 3 bases at J; junction bases unmatched: 8. Germline loops: CDR1 SQVTM, CDR2 ANQGSEA. Here the CDR3 reads CSTQTGVDTEAFF. DNA for the CDR3: TGCAGCACCCAGACAGGGGTCGACACTGAAGCTTTCTTT.

The CDR3 coding sequence is TGTGCCAGCAGTTCCGGGACTAGGGGCATAGATACGCAGTATTTT. It translates to CASSSGTRGIDTQYF. V usage is TRBV7-2 and J usage is TRBJ2-3; 8 bases are shared with TRBD2. J gave up 5 bases and V 6 bases, and 10 bases lay outside the gene matches. CDR3 length: 15 residues. Germline V lookup: CDR1 SGHTA, CDR2 FQGNSA.

The V call is TRBV27, the J call TRBJ2-5; D is unclear. Germline V gene sequence: CDR1 MNHEY, CDR2 SMNVEV (reference sequence). The CDR3 spans 12 residues. V was pared by 4 bases and J by 5 bases, with 8 bases between. CDR3 residues: CASSSGRETQYF. The CDR3 DNA sequence: TGTGCCAGCAGTTCGGGCCGGGAGACCCAGTACTTC.

The chain links TRBV5-6 to TRBJ2-5, with TRBD1 matching over 10 bases. Trimming took 5 bases from V and 2 from J; bases not matched to a gene: 9. The CDR3 contains 16 residues. The germline V gene has CDR1 SGHDT and CDR2 YYEEEE. DNA for the CDR3: TGTGCCAGCAGTCCCCTCGGACAGGGGGTACAAGAGACCCAGTACTTC. Protein sequence: CASSPLGQGVQETQYF.

The DNA of the CDR3 is TGTGCTAGTGGTCCAGGGGCGTCTGGGGCCAACGTCCTGACTTTC. Its protein is CASGPGASGANVLTF. J is TRBJ2-6 and V is TRBV12-5; tentative D call: TRBD1 (6 bases). Germline assignment: CDR1 LGHNT and CDR2 FRNRAP. Trimming cost V 5 bases and J 1 base, with 9 bases left between them. The CDR3 sequence is 15 residues long.

J is TRBJ2-1 and V is TRBV7-9, with 11 bases matching TRBD2. V lost 5 bases, J lost 0 bases, and 9 bases stayed unmatched. This CDR3 is built from 18 residues. CDR1 is SEHNR and CDR2 is FQNEAQ in the germline V gene (reference sequence). The CDR3 nucleotides are TGTGCCAGCAGCCAAACTAGCGGGAGAATGGGCTCCTACAATGAGCAGTTCTTC. This sequence encodes CASSQTSGRMGSYNEQFF.

J is TRBJ2-1 and V is TRBV21-1. TRBV21-1 is a pseudogene locus. There are 15 residues in the CDR3. CDR3 region: CASSILQFSYNEQFF. The CDR3 DNA follows: TGTGCCAGCAGCATTCTCCAATTCTCCTACAATGAGCAGTTCTTC.

V is TRBV30 and J is TRBJ1-1; D gene uncertain. CDR1 is GTSNPN and CDR2 is SVGIG in the germline V gene (reference sequence). The ends were cut back, 1 base at V and 2 bases at J, with 11 bases in the middle. This CDR3 has 14 amino acids. CDR3 coding DNA: TGTGCCTGGAGTGGGGCACGCTTTAACACTGAAGCTTTCTTT. It specifies CAWSGARFNTEAFF.

The gene calls are TRBV30 and TRBJ2-1; 9 bases are shared with TRBD1. In germline, CDR1 is GTSNPN, CDR2 SVGIG (reference sequence). The CDR3 length is 13 residues. J was trimmed by 9 bases and V by 1 base; bases with no gene match: 4. CDR3 in amino acids: CAWSGTGATEQFF. The DNA of the CDR3 is TGTGCCTGGAGTGGGACAGGGGCGACTGAGCAGTTCTTC. The full variable domain, completed using reference TRBV30 and TRBJ2-1, is SQTIHQWPATLVQPVGSPLSLECTVEGTSNPNLYWYRQAAGRGLQLLFYSVGIGQISSEVPQNLSASRPQDRQFILSSKKLLLSDSGFYLCAWSGTGATEQFFGPGTRLTVL.